This TCR beta chain was identified in a study of blood T cells in healthy people across ages. Findings and caveats of the study: Diversity was estimated from one million T cells, and these estimates were considered underestimates.

There were at least 6 micrograms of total RNA extracted from every sample. This clonotype was picked up a small number of times. Its antigen is not known. The second PCR ran roughly 7 to 12 cycles with a sample-barcoded 5' primer and J-beta primers. One entry per CDR3 protein results from TCRdb running MiXCR on the 5' RACE reads. This table has 1.5 million to 1.8 million distinct CDR3 sequences, around 40% appearing once. Germline values: CDR1 SGHAT, CDR2 FQNNGV. Trimming pared 8 bases from V and 7 bases from J, leaving 9 bases between. CDR3 length: 11 residues. The sequencing input was blood. The chain has TRBV11-2 and TRBJ2-1; D ambiguous. The TCR sequence derives from a woman aged 18-30 years in good health. This CDR3 is CASAIGNEQFF. CDR3 nucleotide sequence: TGTGCCAGCGCGATTGGGAATGAGCAGTTCTTC.